This TCR beta chain derives from a study of PD-L1 blockade in urothelial cancer. Turning to the study itself: Most patients, about 85% of the roughly 30, were males with bladder-origin cancer. Median T cell yield per blood sample was more than 120,000 cells. Treatment start was followed by blood analysis at 3 weeks (second dose) and again at 6 weeks. Study-wide results and caveats: Below-median pretreatment blood TCR clonality predicted better survival.

This clone was picked up one time. The antigen remains unidentified. Time point meaning: pretreatment peripheral blood. CDR3 size: 16 residues. The germline CDR1 and CDR2 sequences are MGHDK and SYGVNS. V shed 0 bases and J 1 base; nucleotides not matched to a gene: 4. Produced via immunoSEQ multiplex PCR; TCRdb's table is partial and in-frame only. The table includes tens of thousands of clones, roughly 82% detected once. The source of this sequence is a man aged 55 to 69 with urothelial cancer. This chain connects TRBV25-1 to TRBJ2-3; TRBD1 agrees at 7 bases. The starting material was PBMCs, obtained around atezolizumab (anti-PD-L1) treatment. The CDR3 spells CASSEYEGAGTDTQYF. Here the CDR3 DNA reads TGTGCCAGCAGTGAATATGAGGGGGCCGGCACAGATACGCAGTATTTT.